The rows below give T cell receptor beta chains drawn from one sample of a study of shared clonotypes between healthy human individuals. Profiled with immunoSEQ multiplex PCR; TCRdb holds only in-frame clones, not every one. The sample holds 2,500,000 or so clones, about 92% seen once. Sequencing was done on a sample of naive CD4+ T cells sorted from blood. The receptors derive from a man aged 18 to 35 in good health. CDR3s include the opening cysteine and the closing phenylalanine or tryptophan. The order of the fields is D gene, clone size, V gene, J gene, CDR3 protein, CDR3 DNA. D genes are given only for firm matches. A row's size may be missing; if present it is once, few, many or a size class.

>-|-|TRBV27|TRBJ2-1
CASLGLGSAHEQFF
TGTGCCAGCCTCGGGCTAGGCTCCGCCCATGAGCAGTTCTTC
>-|-|TRBV5-1|TRBJ1-1
CASSWDVNTEAFF
TGCGCCAGCAGCTGGGATGTGAACACTGAAGCTTTCTTT
>TRBD1|once|TRBV9|TRBJ1-3
CASSPTGAGNTIYF
TGTGCCAGCAGCCCGACAGGGGCTGGAAACACCATATATTTT
>TRBD2|-|TRBV19|TRBJ2-2
CASSIGRGTGELFF
TGTGCCAGTAGTATAGGGCGGGGGACCGGGGAGCTGTTTTTT
>-|-|TRBV11-2|TRBJ1-4
CASSEGLSEKLFF
TGTGCCAGCAGCGAGGGGCTTTCGGAAAAACTGTTTTTT
>-|-|TRBV28|TRBJ1-6
CASSAPASGSNSPLHF
TGTGCCAGCAGTGCCCCCGCGTCTGGGTCTAATTCACCCCTCCACTTT
>TRBD2|-|TRBV6-8|TRBJ2-7
CASSYRAGDQYEQYF
TGTGCCAGCAGTTACCGAGCGGGAGACCAATACGAGCAGTACTTC
>TRBD2|-|TRBV5-5|TRBJ2-3
CASSPSGGTDTQYF
TGTGCCAGCAGCCCTAGCGGAGGCACAGATACGCAGTATTTT
>-|few|TRBV7-9|TRBJ1-2
CASSQGPQQDGYTF
TGTGCCAGCAGTCAGGGCCCCCAGCAGGATGGCTACACCTTC
>-|-|TRBV25-1|TRBJ1-1
CASSESGQPNTEAFF
TGTGCCAGCAGTGAATCAGGACAGCCGAACACTGAAGCTTTCTTT
>-|few|TRBV10-1|TRBJ1-1
CASSDQGITEAFF
TGCGCCAGCAGTGATCAGGGTATAACTGAAGCTTTCTTT
>TRBD1|-|TRBV15|TRBJ1-1
CATSRDRAGGNTEAFF
TGTGCCACCAGCAGAGATAGAGCAGGGGGGAACACTGAAGCTTTCTTT
>-|-|TRBV7-2|TRBJ2-7
CASSSDRLYEQYF
TGTGCCAGCAGCTCGGACAGACTATACGAGCAGTACTTC
>-|-|TRBV6-6|TRBJ1-6
CASADYYNSPLHF
TGTGCCAGCGCCGATTACTATAATTCACCCCTCCACTTT
>-|-|TRBV6-6|TRBJ2-2
CATVFLGLTNTGELFF
TGTGCCACCGTCTTCCTCGGGCTAACGAACACCGGGGAGCTGTTTTTT
>-|once|TRBV18|TRBJ2-5
CANVSSAETQYF
TGTGCCAACGTCTCTAGCGCAGAGACCCAGTACTTC
>-|-|TRBV7-2|TRBJ2-2
CASSLGGANTGELFF
TGTGCCAGCAGCTTAGGTGGAGCTAACACCGGGGAGCTGTTTTTT
>-|few|TRBV2|TRBJ1-4
CASSEAWEKLFF
TGTGCCAGCAGTGAAGCTTGGGAAAAACTGTTTTTT
>-|-|TRBV6-5|TRBJ2-7
CASTLAATDYEQYF
TGTGCCAGCACCCTAGCAGCCACGGATTACGAGCAGTACTTC
>TRBD1|-|TRBV6-1|TRBJ2-2
CASREGQAGSGELFF
TGTGCCAGCAGAGAGGGACAGGCGGGGTCCGGGGAGCTGTTTTTT
>-|-|TRBV7-2|TRBJ2-7
CASSFGTPGYEQYF
TGTGCCAGCAGCTTCGGGACTCCGGGCTACGAGCAGTACTTC
>TRBD2|-|TRBV11-2|TRBJ2-3
CASSLQGGNTDTQYF
TGTGCCAGCAGCTTGCAGGGAGGGAATACAGATACGCAGTATTTT
>-|-|TRBV15|TRBJ1-6
CATSRFRTGNNSPLHF
TGTGCCACCAGCAGATTCCGAACAGGGAATAATTCACCCCTCCACTTT
>TRBD2|-|TRBV10-3|TRBJ2-7
CAISDGGLVDEQYF
TGTGCCATCAGTGATGGGGGACTAGTGGACGAGCAGTACTTC
>TRBD1|-|TRBV5-4|TRBJ2-6
CASSLAPGQASGANVLTF
TGTGCCAGCAGCTTGGCACCGGGACAGGCTTCTGGGGCCAACGTCCTGACTTTC
>-|few|TRBV20-1|TRBJ1-5
CSAPLGQPQHF
TGCAGTGCTCCCTTGGGCCAGCCCCAGCATTTT
>-|once|TRBV5-4|TRBJ1-3
CASTMNGGSGNTIYF
TGTGCCAGCACCATGAACGGGGGGTCTGGAAACACCATATATTTT
>-|-|TRBV7-9|TRBJ1-2
CASLDLIGYTF
TGTGCCAGCCTGGACTTAATTGGCTACACCTTC
>-|-|TRBV10-3|TRBJ1-6
CAISETENNSPLHF
TGTGCCATCAGTGAAACAGAGAATAATTCACCCCTCCACTTT
>-|-|TRBV6-1|TRBJ2-1
CASSELWSEQFF
TGTGCCAGCAGTGAATTGTGGAGTGAGCAGTTCTTC
>-|few|TRBV18|TRBJ1-3
CASSPSGPGNTIYF
TGTGCCAGCTCACCATCGGGACCCGGAAACACCATATATTTT
>TRBD1|-|TRBV12-5|TRBJ1-2
CASGSGQENYGYTF
TGTGCTAGTGGGAGCGGACAGGAGAACTATGGCTACACCTTC
>TRBD1|-|TRBV4-3|TRBJ2-1
CASSQGGQGYNEQFF
TGCGCCAGCAGCCAAGGAGGACAGGGCTACAATGAGCAGTTCTTC
>-|-|TRBV6-4|TRBJ2-3
CASSPQLSTDTQYF
TGTGCCAGCAGTCCGCAGCTCAGCACAGATACGCAGTATTTT
>-|-|TRBV7-3|TRBJ1-1
CASSPKGGNTEAFF
TGTGCCAGCAGCCCAAAGGGGGGGAACACTGAAGCTTTCTTT
>-|-|TRBV10-3|TRBJ2-7
CAINNEGDTYEQYF
TGTGCCATCAACAACGAAGGGGATACCTACGAGCAGTACTTC
>-|once|TRBV9|TRBJ1-3
CASSVEARGVSGNTIYF
TGTGCCAGCAGCGTAGAGGCGAGGGGGGTCTCTGGAAACACCATATATTTT
>-|-|TRBV25-1|TRBJ2-5
CASRGFGAQETQYF
TGTGCCAGCAGGGGCTTCGGAGCACAAGAGACCCAGTACTTC
>TRBD2|-|TRBV5-1|TRBJ2-5
CASSLSGGVETQYF
TGCGCCAGCAGCTTGTCCGGGGGGGTGGAGACCCAGTACTTC
>TRBD1|-|TRBV5-6|TRBJ2-7
CASSSRDRGGEQYF
TGTGCCAGCAGCTCACGGGACAGGGGAGGCGAGCAGTACTTC
>-|-|TRBV11-2|TRBJ2-7
CASSLTSNYEQYF
TGTGCCAGCAGCCTGACTTCCAACTACGAGCAGTACTTC